What follows are 14 T cell receptor beta chains derived from one specimen sequenced in a study of blood T cell repertoires in COVID-19. The data were produced by immunoSEQ multiplex PCR, yet TCRdb's version contains in-frame clones alone and is incomplete. The table shows over 200,000 clones, with approximately 80% occurring only once. Sequencing input: PBMCs or T cells enriched from blood (not recorded which). These receptors were obtained from a man in his fifties or sixties who had recovered from COVID-19.

The gene calls are TRBV11-2 and TRBJ2-2; tentatively, D is TRBD2 (7 bases). The CDR3 contains 14 residues. CDR1 SGHAT and CDR2 FQNNGV come from the germline V gene. Trimming pared 6 bases from V and 4 bases from J, leaving 12 bases between. The CDR3 loop is CASRHREGTGELFF. The CDR3 bases are TGTGCCAGCAGACACAGGGAGGGCACCGGGGAGCTGTTTTTT.

The rearrangement uses TRBV27 and TRBJ1-6; D gene ambiguous. The CDR3 runs to 15 residues. The ends were cut back, 2 bases at V and 7 bases at J, with 12 bases in the middle. CDR1 is MNHEY and CDR2 is SMNVEV in the germline V gene (reference sequence). The CDR3 bases are TGTGCCAGCAGTTTAGAGTATGCGTTGAATTCACCCCTCCACTTT. Translating gives CASSLEYALNSPLHF.

A word on this clone: Distinct nucleotide sequences in the sample also encode this CDR3. The rearrangement joins TRBV3-1 (or the pseudogene TRBV3-2) to TRBJ2-3; 11 nucleotides match TRBD2. Losses at the gene ends were 3 bases for V and 3 bases for J; bases not matched to a gene: 5. CDR3 length: 16 amino acids. Germline V gene data show CDR1 as LGHDT and CDR2 as YNNKEL (reference sequence). The CDR3 nucleotides read TGTGCCAGCAGCCAGGGGCTAGCGGGGGGAACAGATACGCAGTATTTT. Translating it yields CASSQGLAGGTDTQYF.

This chain connects TRBV7-2 to TRBJ2-1; TRBD1 might be the D (6 bases). This CDR3 region has 14 residues. The V end was cut by 5 bases, the J end by 9 bases, with 17 bases between. Per the germline V gene, CDR1 is SGHTA and CDR2 is FQGNSA. CDR3 amino acids: CASSRLGQIREQFF. CDR3 nucleotide sequence: TGTGCCAGCAGCAGACTCGGACAGATCCGTGAGCAGTTCTTC.

The chain has TRBV21-1 and TRBJ2-3; the table's D call, TRBD1, has no DNA check behind it. TRBV21-1 is marked as a pseudogene. CDR3 size: 19 residues. The CDR3: CASSSLDRVVCPFTDTQYF. CDR3 nucleotides: TGTGCCAGCAGCTCCTTGGACAGGGTGGTTTGTCCCTTCACAGATACGCAGTATTTT.

This clone was detected ten times or more. The rearrangement links TRBV7-9 to TRBJ2-2; D uncertain. The germline V gene has CDR1 SEHNR and CDR2 FQNEAQ (reference sequence). The ends were cut back, 1 base at V and 6 bases at J, with 9 bases in the middle. The CDR3 extends over 14 amino acids. CDR3 in DNA: TGTGCCAGCAGCTTAGTCCTGGCGGCCGGGGAGCTGTTTTTT. It encodes CASSLVLAAGELFF.

This chain connects TRBV30 to TRBJ1-2; the match to TRBD1 covers 9 bases. This CDR3 has 14 amino acids. Germline values: CDR1 GTSNPN, CDR2 SVGIG (reference sequence). V lost 2 bases, J lost 5 bases, and 6 bases stayed unmatched. As DNA, the CDR3 is TGTGCCTGGAGTCCAGTGACAGGGGGATATGGCTACACCTTC. Translating it yields CAWSPVTGGYGYTF.

The chain uses TRBV27 and TRBJ2-7; possible D gene TRBD1, 6 bases. CDR1 is MNHEY and CDR2 is SMNVEV in the germline V gene (reference sequence). Trimming shortened V by 5 bases and J by 3 bases, and 14 bases separated the two germline ends. The length of the CDR3 is 14 residues. DNA of the CDR3: TGTGCCAGCAGTCCCTTTACAGGGATCTACGAGCAGTACTTC. Amino acid sequence: CASSPFTGIYEQYF.

This clone was counted between two and nine times. V and J are TRBV11-2 and TRBJ1-2; D not certain. There are 14 residues in the CDR3. Trimming removed 5 bases from V and 8 bases from J, with 18 bases in between. From germline, CDR1 is SGHAT and CDR2 FQNNGV. CDR3: CASSSTYGSGGYTF. For the CDR3, the DNA is TGTGCCAGCAGCAGCACGTACGGGTCTGGAGGCTACACCTTC.

The chain recombines TRBV6-5 with TRBJ1-4; D call uncertain. Germline values: CDR1 MNHEY, CDR2 SVGAGI. The length of the CDR3 is 14 residues. Trimming cost V 0 bases and J 5 bases, with 7 bases left between them. In nucleotides, the CDR3 is TGTGCCAGCAGTTACTCGGCTGGCAATGAAAAACTGTTTTTT. Translation: CASSYSAGNEKLFF.

This clone was counted a few times. The chain links TRBV5-1 to TRBJ1-3; 7 bases align to TRBD1. Trimming removed 0 bases from V and 3 bases from J; junction bases left unmatched: 6. Germline V gene lookup returns CDR1 SGHRS and CDR2 YFSETQ. The CDR3 has 16 amino acids. CDR3: CASSLVGTERGNTIYF. Here the CDR3 DNA reads TGCGCCAGCAGCTTGGTGGGGACAGAACGTGGAAACACCATATATTTT.

The genes are TRBV7-3 and TRBJ1-6, with a possible D match to TRBD1 (6 bases). Germline CDR1 SGHTA, CDR2 FQGTGA. This CDR3 has 15 amino acids. V lost 5 bases and J lost 7, with 15 bases in between. The chain's CDR3 is CASSTQGNDNSPLHF. The DNA for the CDR3 is TGTGCCAGCAGCACCCAGGGGAATGACAATTCACCCCTCCACTTT.

The chain links TRBV4-3 to TRBJ1-4, with D possibly being TRBD1 (5 bases). The CDR3 sequence is 15 residues long. V lost 0 bases, J lost 8 bases, and 13 bases lay in between. CDR1 and CDR2 (germline): LGHNA, YSLEER. The CDR3 is CASSQDAGFMEKLFF. As DNA, the CDR3 is TGCGCCAGCAGCCAAGATGCAGGGTTTATGGAAAAACTGTTTTTT.

The V and J genes are TRBV7-8 and TRBJ1-2, with a tentative D call TRBD1 (6 bases). CDR1 and CDR2 (germline): SGHVS, FQNEAQ. The CDR3 has 16 residues. The germline V and J ends were trimmed by 1 base and 4 bases, with 16 bases remaining between them. The CDR3: CASSLGGQVPGYGYTF. CDR3 in DNA: TGTGCCAGCAGCTTAGGGGGGCAGGTCCCCGGCTATGGCTACACCTTC.